This T cell receptor (beta chain) comes out of a study of beta chain features in type 1 diabetes (dated by TCRdb to 2016 to 2019). Broadly, across the study: Mean age, gender distribution, total cell number and subset yield did not differ between patients and healthy donors. A total of around 110,000,000 sorted cells were examined across all samples, and a strong correlation was observed between cell number per subset and RNA yield. In the study, recently diagnosed type 1 diabetes patients and matched healthy donors were compared on the TCRB repertoires of their sorted circulating CD4+ T cell subsets. Regulatory and stem cell-like memory subsets were obtained from only 8 patients and roughly 8 healthy donors, while naive and central memory subsets were obtained from all 30 or so donors.

Each donor gave one peripheral blood draw, roughly 0.12 L on average, collected into heparinised tubes. Using a panel that included CD45RO, CCR7, CD25, CD127, CD95 and CD27, naive, central memory, regulatory and stem cell-like memory CD4+ T cells were sorted on a BD FACSAria II. All sorted populations exceeded 95% purity. Right away, PBMCs were isolated by Lymphoprep density gradient centrifugation and were stained directly, with no culture step. To minimize batch effects, samples were stained and sorted in pairs, one healthy donor with one patient per experiment. This clone was seen a handful of times. What this receptor recognizes is not known. There are no base qualities to consult, and no much larger clone falls within one base. Its CDR3 holds 19 amino acids, cysteine through phenylalanine. Left in the record is the CDR3 DNA by itself, 57 bases read in frame from the first base. V is reduced by 4 bases and J by 3 bases, leaving a spacing of 27 bases between them. CDR1 LGHNA and CDR2 YNFKEQ are derived from the germline V gene.

Overall study outcomes, separate from this receptor: Naive, central memory and regulatory TCRB repertoires appeared to be more similar among patients than among healthy donors. Fewer insertions and more nucleotide deletions at VDJ recombination sites were observed in patients with type 1 diabetes, implying thymic rearrangement abnormalities. Because the HLA sub-analyses included only small numbers of individuals, any influence of HLA type on TCRB rearrangement was left unresolved. Because cDNA was sequenced instead of genomic DNA, highly expressing activated cells could be over-represented, though the groups showed no difference in activation or CD3 levels. In all four CD4+ subsets, TCRB CDR3 length was moderately but significantly shorter in type 1 diabetes patients. Shorter templates might be favored by PCR, yet because patient and control samples were amplified and corrected together, any such skew would affect both groups equally.

The entire amount of isolated RNA was reverse transcribed using the High Capacity cDNA Reverse Transcription Kit, so the sequenced TCRB transcripts were expressed ones. Deep immunoSEQ sequencing was performed on naive, central memory and regulatory T cell samples, with an average of around 3.5 million total reads per sample. Sorted cells were lysed in RLT buffer and RNA was extracted with DNase-treated RNeasy Micro or Mini kits, depending on cell number. Each cell subset was processed separately to prevent cross-contamination, with patient and healthy donor samples processed together. TCRB sequences were amplified from cDNA with the immunoSEQ multiplex PCR, producing 87-bp fragments spanning the CDR3 region. Sequencing of the amplicons was done on the Illumina HiSeq platform. The study's own analysis went as follows. Synthetic template baselines were used to correct PCR bias computationally, reads within Hamming distance 2 were collapsed, and singletons that could not be merged were discarded. Reads were aligned against IMGT so that V, D and J genes, CDR3 length and insertions or deletions at six rearrangement sites could be assigned. Within each subset, clonotype counts were normalized to sorted cell number, after which true diversity and Gini coefficients were computed with the tcR R package. The overlap coefficient, calculated on TCRB nucleotide sequences, was used to measure repertoire sharing. TCRdb retrieved this table from immuneACCESS and kept in-frame rearrangements only. Not all clones are present; in checked studies, unresolved V genes account for under half, and no reason is known for the remainder. For V, J and clone size, that table is used; D and trimming come from the DNA. This sample comprises approximately 130,000 clones, roughly 17% of them detected only once. The ten most abundant clones make up around 2.6% of the sample.

The source of this sequence is a man aged 18 to 35 with type 1 diabetes. The sequenced sample consisted of central memory CD4+ T cells from blood. This receptor chain uses TRBV4-2 and TRBJ1-2; the D gene assignment is ambiguous. The DNA sequence is as follows: TGTGCCAGCAGCCTCACGTCGGGAGGGTCCACCATTTTTGACTATGGCTACACCTTC. It codes for CASSLTSGGSTIFDYGYTF.